Below are 20 T cell receptor beta chains sequenced from a single sample in a study of CD8 T cells in ankylosing spondylitis. Overall study results and limits: It appeared that ankylosing spondylitis blood was characterized by a TCR beta motif of about 8 highly homologous variants.

These receptors are not linked to any known antigen. TCRdb reanalysed the 5' RACE reads using MiXCR and keeps one entry per CDR3 protein. The data show just under 550,000 distinct CDR3 sequences, roughly 13% seen once. The sequencing input was blood, either unsorted or a sorted T cell fraction (not recorded which). The receptors here all came from a male donor with ankylosing spondylitis.

A few counts support this clonotype. The genes are TRBV4-1 and TRBJ2-2, with TRBD2 matching over 9 bases. The CDR3 is 14 amino acids. V was pared by 6 bases and J by 4 bases, with 3 bases of the junction left unmatched. Germline CDR1 MGHRA, CDR2 YSYEKL. CDR3 nucleotides: TGCGCCAGCAGTGTAGCGGGAGTCACCGGGGAGCTGTTTTTT. Translated, it gives CASSVAGVTGELFF.

This clonotype was observed at least ten times. V and J are TRBV5-1 and TRBJ1-1; D is undetermined. Deletions cut 1 base from V and 1 base from J, with 5 bases between. CDR1 is SGHRS and CDR2 is YFSETQ in the germline V gene. The CDR3 extends over 13 amino acids. In nucleotides, the CDR3 is TGCGCCAGCAGCTTGTTTCCGAACACTGAAGCTTTCTTT. It is translated as CASSLFPNTEAFF.

This clonotype was detected many times. The genes are TRBV5-1 and TRBJ2-7, with 8 bases that match TRBD1. Per germline, CDR1 SGHRS and CDR2 YFSETQ. With V trimmed by 2 bases and J by 6 bases, 1 base remained unmatched. This CDR3 region has 12 residues. CDR3 amino acids: CASSFTGGEQYF. The DNA for the CDR3 is TGCGCCAGCAGCTTTACAGGGGGCGAGCAGTACTTC.

This clonotype was seen a few times. The chain links TRBV20-1 to TRBJ2-5, with 7 bases fitting TRBD2. Germline lookup yields CDR1 DFQATT and CDR2 SNEGSKA (reference sequence). J gave up 2 bases and V 6 bases, and 12 bases lay outside the gene matches. There are 15 residues in the CDR3. The CDR3 nucleotides are TGCAGTGCAGGCCCCAGGGAGGGAGGGCAAGAGACCCAGTACTTC. Translation: CSAGPREGGQETQYF.

V usage is TRBV4-2 and J usage is TRBJ2-3, with no clear D. CDR1 is LGHNA, CDR2 YNFKEQ, per germline. Trimming took off 4 bases at V and 4 bases at J, with 9 bases between the two ends. This CDR3 has 13 residues. The CDR3 here is CASSPLAADTQYF. The CDR3 coding sequence is TGTGCCAGCAGCCCCCTTGCAGCAGATACGCAGTATTTT.

This clonotype was observed many times. CDR3 residues: CSVGGLGEGGNEQFF. The DNA of the CDR3 is TGCAGCGTTGGGGGGCTGGGGGAGGGGGGAAATGAGCAGTTCTTC. The V and J genes are TRBV29-1 and TRBJ2-1; weak D call: TRBD2 (7 bases). The CDR3 has 15 amino acids. The V and J ends lost 4 bases and 7 bases respectively, with 20 bases between them. Germline V lookup: CDR1 SQVTM, CDR2 ANQGSEA.

V gene TRBV6-2 or TRBV6-3 combines with J gene TRBJ2-1; 7 positions agree with TRBD1. CDR3 length: 16 amino acids. J was trimmed by 2 bases and V by 11 bases; bases with no gene match: 15. Per the germline V gene, CDR1 is MNHEY and CDR2 is SVGEGT. CDR3 nucleotide sequence: TGTGCCGTCCGGGACAGCTTTACCCAAGCCTACAATGAGCAGTTCTTC. It encodes CAVRDSFTQAYNEQFF.

This clonotype has more than one count but fewer than ten. V is TRBV5-1 and J is TRBJ2-3; 10 bases map to TRBD2. The J segment lost 6 bases and the V segment lost 4 bases, leaving 11 bases of the junction unmatched. The CDR3 is 16 residues long. Germline CDR1 is SGHRS and CDR2 is YFSETQ. The CDR3 is CASSPVGLASADTQYF. The CDR3 bases are TGCGCCAGCAGCCCCGTGGGACTAGCGAGTGCCGATACGCAGTATTTT.

The chain employs TRBV12-5 and TRBJ1-4; 7 bases map to TRBD1. The CDR3 extends over 15 amino acids. V was pared by 2 bases and J by 4 bases, with 4 bases of the junction left unmatched. Germline CDR1 is LGHNT and CDR2 is FRNRAP. CDR3 nucleotides: TGTGCTAGTGGTTTGACAGGGGCTTATAATGAAAAACTGTTTTTT. Translated, it gives CASGLTGAYNEKLFF.

This chain links TRBV7-9 with TRBJ2-7; 13 bases line up with TRBD2. Germline V CDR1 and CDR2: SEHNR, FQNEAQ (reference sequence). V gave up 3 bases and J gave up 4 bases; unmatched junction bases: 3. The CDR3 has 15 residues. CDR3: CASSLGTSGKYEQYV. CDR3 in DNA: TGTGCCAGCAGCTTGGGGACTAGCGGGAAGTACGAGCAGTACGTC.

In this sample, this clonotype turned up a few times. The gene calls are TRBV3-1 and TRBJ1-2; 8 bases line up with TRBD1. This CDR3 is 14 amino acids long. CDR1 is LGHDT and CDR2 is YNNKEL in the germline V gene (reference sequence). Trimming cost V 5 bases and J 3 bases; bases outside gene matches: 5. The DNA for the CDR3 is TGTGCCAGCAGCGCACAGGGGGTTGACTATGGCTACACCTTC. The encoded protein is CASSAQGVDYGYTF.

In this sample, this clonotype turned up many times. The genes are TRBV5-1 and TRBJ1-6; TRBD1 might be the D (6 bases). Germline values: CDR1 SGHRS, CDR2 YFSETQ. The V gene lost 6 bases and the J gene lost 8 bases, with 21 bases spanning the gap. The CDR3 length is 16 residues. The CDR3 is CASTTWGQGEDSPLHF. CDR3 nucleotides: TGCGCCAGCACCACGTGGGGGCAAGGAGAGGATTCACCCCTCCACTTT.

This clonotype was recorded many times. The chain combines TRBV7-2 with TRBJ2-1, with D perhaps matching TRBD2 (6 bases). Germline values: CDR1 SGHTA, CDR2 FQGNSA. The CDR3 loop spans 12 amino acids. Trimming stripped 3 bases from V and 10 bases from J, with 10 bases between. CDR3 DNA: TGTGCCAGCAGCTTGTTTGCGGGAGAGCAGTTCTTC. Its protein product is CASSLFAGEQFF.

This clonotype occurred many times. This sequence joins TRBV14 and TRBJ2-5; D unresolved. V dropped 1 base and J dropped 2 bases, with 11 bases sitting between them. The CDR3 contains 15 residues. Germline lookup yields CDR1 SGHDN and CDR2 FVKESK. The CDR3 coding sequence is TGTGCCAGCAGCCAAGTGTGGGCAGCACAAGAGACCCAGTACTTC. Amino acid sequence: CASSQVWAAQETQYF.

The chain links TRBV29-1 to TRBJ1-2; D is possibly TRBD1 (6 bases). The germline V gene encodes CDR1 SQVTM and CDR2 ANQGSEA. CDR3 length: 15 amino acids. V was clipped by 4 bases and J by 6 bases, with 21 bases between them. The CDR3 DNA reads TGCAGCGTTGCCCAACAGGGCCAGCTCAGGGATGGCTACACCTTC. It translates to CSVAQQGQLRDGYTF.

This clonotype was found many times. The chain couples TRBV7-2 to TRBJ1-5, with D possibly TRBD1 on 6 matching bases. V lost 6 bases and J 4 bases, leaving 16 bases between the germline ends. The CDR3 is made up of 15 amino acids. Germline CDR1 reads SGHTA; CDR2 reads FQGNSA. The CDR3 is CASSPWGAANQPQHF. Written as DNA, the CDR3 is TGTGCCAGCAGTCCGTGGGGGGCGGCTAATCAGCCCCAGCATTTT.

In this sample, this clonotype turned up a few times. The chain combines TRBV20-1 with TRBJ1-4; D possibly corresponds to TRBD1 (5 bases). This CDR3 comprises 12 residues. The V gene's germline CDR1 is DFQATT and CDR2 SNEGSKA (reference sequence). Trimming took 0 bases from V and 7 from J, leaving 6 bases between them. The CDR3 DNA sequence: TGCAGTGCTAGAGATCAGGGTGAAAAACTGTTTTTT. This codes for CSARDQGEKLFF.

This clonotype was seen ten or more times. CDR3 in amino acids: CASSPPVSTGNYEQYV. DNA for the CDR3: TGTGCCAGCTCACCACCGGTTTCGACAGGGAATTACGAGCAGTACGTC. The chain recombines TRBV18 with TRBJ2-7, with 7 positions matching TRBD1. The germline CDR1 and CDR2 sequences are KGHSH and LQKENI. V trimming: 0 bases; J trimming: 4 bases; junction bases outside the gene matches: 9. CDR3 size: 16 residues.

V gene TRBV5-1 combines with J gene TRBJ2-5; possibly TRBD1 or TRBD2 for D (5 bases each). The CDR3 is made up of 15 amino acids. V was pared by 0 bases and J by 5 bases, with 14 bases between. The V gene's germline CDR1 is SGHRS and CDR2 YFSETQ. CDR3: CASSLGGAGEETQYF. CDR3 DNA: TGCGCCAGCAGCTTGGGAGGGGCGGGTGAGGAGACCCAGTACTTC.

The V gene is TRBV12-3 or TRBV12-4, the J gene TRBJ2-1, with 9 bases aligning to TRBD1. The V segment lost 7 bases and the J segment 8 bases; nucleotides outside the gene matches: 12. This CDR3 has 15 residues. The CDR3 loop reads CASTLSGTGFYEQFF. In DNA form, the CDR3 reads TGTGCCAGCACCCTCTCCGGGACAGGGTTTTATGAGCAGTTCTTC.